This record looks at one T cell receptor (beta chain) sequence and its context. Its antigen is not identified. This record belongs to a study of CXCR3-negative and CXCR3-positive naive CD8 T cells. Triplicate sorts of 290,000 or so cells per CD8+ subset. In preparing the TRB cDNA libraries, 5' RACE with UMI labels was used. Reanalyzing the 5' RACE reads, TCRdb keeps one entry per CDR3 protein, without DNA. This listing includes over 55,000 distinct CDR3 sequences. This CDR3 spans 13 amino acids. From germline, CDR1 is LNHDA and CDR2 SQIVND (reference sequence). Broader study findings: Memory cells differed in TRBV-TRBJ usage, but naive CXCR3-negative and CXCR3-positive cells had similar usage. Both of the naive subsets showed about the same high diversity, but memory CD8+ cells had much less.

The chain couples TRBV19 to TRBJ1-5. The sample was memory CD8+ T cells from blood. This clonotype was obtained from a human donor in good health. Some clones in this sample may be carry-over from other donors' samples. CDR3 residues: CASSKDSGQPQHF.